These 30 T cell receptor beta chains were all obtained from the same sample, sequenced in a study of neoadjuvant nivolumab and ipilimumab in lung cancer. Clones were sequenced by immunoSEQ multiplex PCR, and TCRdb holds only the in-frame ones, with some missing. The sample holds tens of thousands of clones, about 89% seen once. Sequenced here: blood, sampled before neoadjuvant nivolumab, alone or with ipilimumab. These receptors were taken from an adult with non-small cell lung cancer. Some clones in this sample may be carry-over from other donors' samples.

This chain uses TRBV7-2 with TRBJ2-3; no clear D gene. The CDR3 is 15 residues long. With 4 bases removed from V and 3 bases from J, the gap between germline ends came to 14 bases. Germline-derived CDR1 and CDR2 are SGHTA and FQGNSA. CDR3 in DNA: TGTGCCAGCAGCTCGATGGGCCGAAAAACAGATACGCAGTATTTT. This codes for CASSSMGRKTDTQYF.

J is TRBJ2-1 and V is TRBV30; no definite D call. The CDR3 consists of 11 residues. Looked up from germline, CDR1 is GTSNPN and CDR2 is SVGIG (reference sequence). The germline V and J ends were trimmed by 5 bases and 10 bases, with 12 bases remaining between them. DNA of the CDR3: TGTGCCTGGGTAGCCCAAGTAGAGCAGTTCTTC. As protein: CAWVAQVEQFF.

The gene calls are TRBV15 and TRBJ1-1; D is undetermined. The CDR3 has 14 residues. Trimming stripped 1 base from V and 6 bases from J, with 12 bases between. Germline CDR1 reads LNHNV; CDR2 reads YYDKDF (reference sequence). The CDR3 nucleotides read TGTGCCACCAGCAGAGCAGCTGCAGGCGCTGAAGCTTTCTTT. It is translated as CATSRAAAGAEAFF.

The gene calls are TRBV27 and TRBJ2-5, with TRBD2 identical over 11 bases. The J call is uncertain, as TRBJ2-7 better fits the DNA end. The germline V gene has CDR1 MNHEY and CDR2 SMNVEV (reference sequence). The CDR3 extends over 14 amino acids. CDR3 DNA: TGTGCCAGCAGTTCTCGGACTAGCGGGTACGAGCAGTACTTC. It translates to CASSSRTSGYEQYF.

The chain recombines TRBV25-1 with TRBJ1-1; perhaps TRBD1 as D (5 bases). Germline CDR1 and CDR2: MGHDK and SYGVNS. Trimming took off 8 bases at V and 4 bases at J, with 11 bases between the two ends. The CDR3 is made up of 12 amino acids. The CDR3 loop is CASLGVGTEAFF. The CDR3 DNA reads as TGTGCCAGCCTGGGGGTGGGCACTGAAGCTTTCTTT.

The chain employs TRBV5-6 and TRBJ1-1, with D maybe TRBD1 (6 bases). Germline lookup yields CDR1 SGHDT and CDR2 YYEEEE. This CDR3 has 15 amino acids. Trimming stripped 1 base from V and 7 bases from J, with 17 bases between. The CDR3 region is CASSLIGADRYEAFF. The CDR3 DNA follows: TGTGCCAGCAGCTTGATCGGGGCGGACAGATATGAAGCTTTCTTT.

The genes are TRBV11-2 and TRBJ2-7, with a possible D match to TRBD2 (7 bases). From germline, CDR1 is SGHAT and CDR2 FQNNGV. The CDR3 length is 13 residues. V lost 8 bases and J lost 5, with 16 bases in between. The chain's CDR3 is CASDPGGGDEQYF. The CDR3 DNA reads as TGTGCCAGCGACCCTGGGGGGGGCGACGAGCAGTACTTC.

The chain couples TRBV5-1 to TRBJ2-5; the D gene could be TRBD1 or TRBD2 (6 bases each). This CDR3 has 15 residues. V was trimmed by 0 bases and J by 4 bases, leaving 13 bases between them. CDR1 and CDR2 (germline): SGHRS, YFSETQ. This CDR3 is CASSLAGGSGETQYF. The CDR3, as DNA: TGCGCCAGCAGCTTGGCCGGGGGCTCGGGAGAGACCCAGTACTTC.

This clone appeared a few times. The chain combines TRBV19 with TRBJ2-2; TRBD1 matches at 8 bases. The CDR3 runs to 16 residues. Per germline, CDR1 LNHDA and CDR2 SQIVND (reference sequence). V was clipped by 5 bases and J by 3 bases; unmatched bases: 8. Written as DNA, the CDR3 is TGTGCCAGTAGTGCCGGACAGGGTTGGGACACCGGGGAGCTGTTTTTT. Encoded protein: CASSAGQGWDTGELFF.

As concerns this clone: Additional DNA sequences in this sample encode the identical CDR3. The chain employs TRBV18 and TRBJ2-2, with D possibly being TRBD2 (6 bases). Germline V CDR1 and CDR2: KGHSH, LQKENI. V lost 4 bases and J 1 base, leaving 13 bases between the germline ends. This CDR3 region has 16 residues. CDR3 in amino acids: CASSLMTSGNTGELFF. The DNA for the CDR3 is TGTGCCAGCTCACTTATGACTAGTGGGAACACCGGGGAGCTGTTTTTT.

The chain recombines TRBV6-5 with TRBJ2-7, with D perhaps being TRBD1 or TRBD2 (5 bases each). The germline CDR1 and CDR2 sequences are MNHEY and SVGAGI. The CDR3 runs to 14 residues. Trimming took 5 bases from V and 3 from J, leaving 14 bases between them. The CDR3 region is CASSRGTANYEQYF. DNA for the CDR3: TGTGCCAGCAGTAGAGGGACGGCGAACTACGAGCAGTACTTC.

V is TRBV5-1 and J is TRBJ2-7, with 13 bases identical to TRBD2. Trimming removed 4 bases from V and 3 bases from J; junction bases left unmatched: 4. This CDR3 region has 15 residues. Germline V CDR1 and CDR2: SGHRS, YFSETQ. The CDR3 loop reads CASSEGTSGIYEQYF. CDR3 coding DNA: TGCGCCAGCAGCGAAGGGACTAGCGGGATCTACGAGCAGTACTTC.

The chain is built from TRBV18 and TRBJ2-5; D is unresolved. There are 13 residues in the CDR3. Germline values: CDR1 KGHSH, CDR2 LQKENI. Trimming shortened V by 6 bases and J by 0 bases, and 8 bases separated the two germline ends. The CDR3 DNA sequence: TGTGCCAGCTCCCTCGTGGACCAAGAGACCCAGTACTTC. It is translated as CASSLVDQETQYF.

J is TRBJ2-3 and V is TRBV29-1; 12 bases map to TRBD2. Unmatched junction bases numbered 16, after V lost 6 bases and J lost 0 bases. Per germline, CDR1 SQVTM and CDR2 ANQGSEA. This CDR3 region has 19 residues. CDR3 nucleotides: TGCAGCGTGTTTATGAGGCTAGCGGGAGGGCGGCCTAGCACAGATACGCAGTATTTT. Translation gives CSVFMRLAGGRPSTDTQYF.

The chain links TRBV5-1 to TRBJ2-1; TRBD2 is a possible D gene (7 bases). Deletions cut 7 bases from V and 5 bases from J, with 16 bases between. The CDR3 length is 14 residues. The V gene's germline CDR1 is SGHRS and CDR2 YFSETQ. The CDR3 sequence: CASVKQGRDNEQFF. The CDR3, as DNA: TGCGCCAGCGTCAAGCAGGGGAGGGACAATGAGCAGTTCTTC. Full variable domain (rest looked up from reference TRBV5-1 and TRBJ2-1): KAGVTQTPRYLIKTRGQQVTLSCSPISGHRSVSWYQQTPGQGLQFLFEYFSETQRNKGNFPGRFSGRQFSNSRSEMNVSTLELGDSALYLCASVKQGRDNEQFFGPGTRLTVL.

The genes are TRBV11-2 and TRBJ1-2; D may be TRBD1 (5 bases). This CDR3 has 14 residues. V was pared by 5 bases and J by 2 bases, with 12 bases between. The V gene's germline CDR1 is SGHAT and CDR2 FQNNGV. In nucleotides, the CDR3 is TGTGCCAGCAGCCCGGGACGGGTCAACTATGGCTACACCTTC. This encodes CASSPGRVNYGYTF.

The V gene is TRBV5-1, the J gene TRBJ1-1; TRBD1 matches 7 bases. V shed 2 bases, J shed 4 bases, and the junction held 8 bases outside the gene matches. The CDR3 covers 15 residues. CDR1 is SGHRS, CDR2 YFSETQ, per germline. CDR3 sequence: CASSLMEGAGTEAFF. The CDR3 nucleotides read TGCGCCAGCAGCTTAATGGAGGGGGCCGGCACTGAAGCTTTCTTT.

This clone occurred once. The V and J genes are TRBV30 and TRBJ1-2, with 10 bases fitting TRBD1. Germline CDR1 is GTSNPN and CDR2 is SVGIG (reference sequence). This CDR3 comprises 14 residues. V trimming: 3 bases; J trimming: 3 bases; junction bases outside the gene matches: 4. CDR3 nucleotide sequence: TGTGCCTGGAGCAGGACAGGGGGATACTATGGCTACACCTTC. It specifies CAWSRTGGYYGYTF.

V usage is TRBV5-4 and J usage is TRBJ2-7; D call uncertain. Germline V gene lookup returns CDR1 SGHNT and CDR2 YYREEE (reference sequence). The ends were cut back, 4 bases at V and 6 bases at J, with 17 bases in the middle. The CDR3 length is 14 residues. The chain's CDR3 is CASSPAVGFSEQYF. For the CDR3, the DNA is TGTGCCAGCAGCCCGGCGGTGGGTTTCTCCGAGCAGTACTTC.

The chain has TRBV5-1 and TRBJ2-3; TRBD2 aligns across 10 bases. J was trimmed by 2 bases and V by 0 bases; bases with no gene match: 3. The CDR3 is 16 residues long. Germline CDR1 and CDR2: SGHRS and YFSETQ. CDR3 sequence: CASSLGTSGATDTQYF. The CDR3 nucleotides read TGCGCCAGCAGCTTGGGGACTAGCGGCGCCACAGATACGCAGTATTTT.

This clone has a single count. The chain links TRBV19 to TRBJ2-3, with 11 nucleotides matching TRBD2. Germline CDR1 is LNHDA and CDR2 is SQIVND (reference sequence). The CDR3 is made up of 12 amino acids. The CDR3 DNA reads as TGTGCGACTAGCGGGGTCACAGATACGCAGTATTTT. This codes for CATSGVTDTQYF.

The chain links TRBV19 to TRBJ1-5; tentatively, D is TRBD1 (5 bases). Trimming took off 5 bases at V and 4 bases at J, with 9 bases between the two ends. Germline loops: CDR1 LNHDA, CDR2 SQIVND (reference sequence). The CDR3 is 13 residues long. In DNA form, the CDR3 reads TGTGCCAGTAGTGATGACAGAAATCAGCCCCAGCATTTT. Its protein is CASSDDRNQPQHF.

The CDR3 reads CASSLRISASTDTQYF. Here the CDR3 DNA reads TGTGCCAGCAGTTTAAGGATAAGTGCTAGCACAGATACGCAGTATTTT. The chain employs TRBV7-2 and TRBJ2-3; D remains ambiguous. Trimming left V 6 bases short and J 0 bases short, with 16 bases between. The CDR3 runs 16 residues. From germline, CDR1 is SGHTA and CDR2 FQGNSA.

Remarks on this clone: A single base separates this from a much larger clone, so it may be a read error. This chain joins TRBV5-4 and TRBJ1-2; 7 bases fit TRBD1. Germline lookup yields CDR1 SGHNT and CDR2 YYREEE (reference sequence). Unmatched junction bases numbered 2, after V lost 4 bases and J lost 2 bases. The CDR3 runs 13 residues. The CDR3 here is CASSLGQNYGYTF. The CDR3 bases are TGTGCCAGCAGCCTGGGACAGAACTATGGCTACACCTTC.

This clone has more than one count but fewer than ten. The CDR3: CASSLKGYEQYF. The CDR3, as DNA: TGTGCCAGCAGTTTAAAGGGGTACGAGCAGTACTTC. The rearrangement joins TRBV28 to TRBJ2-7; D perhaps matches TRBD1 (5 bases). Trimming removed 2 bases at V and 4 bases at J, with 6 bases between. This CDR3 comprises 12 residues. Germline V CDR1 and CDR2: MDHEN, SYDVKM.

The V gene is TRBV5-1, the J gene TRBJ1-1, with D perhaps matching TRBD1 (5 bases). In germline, CDR1 is SGHRS, CDR2 YFSETQ. The CDR3 sequence is 13 residues long. The germline V and J ends were trimmed by 3 bases and 4 bases, with 10 bases remaining between them. The CDR3 bases are TGCGCCAGCAGCTGGGGGTTTGGCACTGAAGCTTTCTTT. Protein: CASSWGFGTEAFF.

This chain uses TRBV30 with TRBJ2-7; 8 bases are shared with TRBD1. The CDR3 has 13 residues. Germline V gene data show CDR1 as GTSNPN and CDR2 as SVGIG (reference sequence). Trimming removed 1 base from V and 6 bases from J; junction bases left unmatched: 5. The CDR3 sequence is CAWSGGQASEQYF. The CDR3 DNA follows: TGTGCCTGGAGTGGGGGACAGGCGAGCGAGCAGTACTTC.

This sequence joins TRBV19 and TRBJ2-7; 9 bases are shared with TRBD2. CDR1 and CDR2 (germline): LNHDA, SQIVND (reference sequence). With 8 bases clipped from V and 4 bases from J, the junction kept 9 bases outside the gene matches. The CDR3 has 14 amino acids. As DNA, the CDR3 is TGTGCCAGTCAGGCGGGAGGGCCCTCTTACGAGCAGTACTTC. This gives the protein CASQAGGPSYEQYF.

The rearrangement links TRBV18 to TRBJ2-1, with 10 bases lining up with TRBD1. The V gene's germline CDR1 is KGHSH and CDR2 LQKENI. This CDR3 spans 17 amino acids. The V and J ends lost 3 bases and 7 bases, in that order; junction bases with no gene match: 12. CDR3 coding DNA: TGTGCCAGCTCACCGTTAGCCGGGACAGGGGTTCAAAATGAGCAGTTCTTC. This encodes CASSPLAGTGVQNEQFF. Drawing the rest from reference TRBV18 and TRBJ2-1, the complete variable domain is NAGVMQNPRHLVRRRGQEARLRCSPMKGHSHVYWYRQLPEEGLKFMVYLQKENIIDESGMPKERFSAEFPKEGPSILRIQQVVRGDSAAYFCASSPLAGTGVQNEQFFGPGTRLTVL.

This rearrangement joins TRBV5-1 to TRBJ2-1; 10 bases align to TRBD2. There are 15 residues in the CDR3. Germline trimming cut 0 bases from V and 8 bases from J; bases unmatched to any gene: 5. Germline assignment: CDR1 SGHRS and CDR2 YFSETQ. CDR3 DNA: TGCGCCAGCAGCTTGGCGCTAGCGGGAGTAGATGAGCAGTTCTTC. It is translated as CASSLALAGVDEQFF. The full variable domain, its missing parts supplied by reference TRBV5-1 and TRBJ2-1, is KAGVTQTPRYLIKTRGQQVTLSCSPISGHRSVSWYQQTPGQGLQFLFEYFSETQRNKGNFPGRFSGRQFSNSRSEMNVSTLELGDSALYLCASSLALAGVDEQFFGPGTRLTVL.